What follows are 11 T cell receptor beta chains derived from one specimen sequenced in a study of CD8 T cells in Susac syndrome. Reverse transcription of roughly 0.5 to 1 ug RNA was carried out with random hexamers. TCRdb re-derived calls from the immunoSEQ multiplex PCR reads in MiXCR, one entry per CDR3 protein. The data contain 250,000 to 300,000 distinct CDR3 sequences, approximately 84% of them singletons. Specimen: CD8+ T cells from PBMCs. These receptors all come from a human donor with multiple sclerosis.

This clonotype was recorded once. This rearrangement joins TRBV19 to TRBJ1-5, with D possibly matching TRBD1 (6 bases). V was shortened by 3 bases and J by 7 bases, with 16 bases between the two germline ends. Germline V gives CDR1 LNHDA, CDR2 SQIVND (reference sequence). This CDR3 comprises 15 residues. The CDR3 spells CASSMVSGALQPQHF. The CDR3 DNA is TGTGCCAGTAGTATGGTGTCAGGGGCACTCCAGCCCCAGCATTTT.

The V and J genes are TRBV27 and TRBJ2-1; 7 bases agree with TRBD2. V dropped 8 bases and J dropped 6; count of bases not matched to a gene: 4. Germline CDR1 and CDR2: MNHEY and SMNVEV (reference sequence). The CDR3 is 12 residues long. CDR3 sequence reads: CASGRVGNEQFF. The CDR3 bases are TGTGCCAGCGGGAGGGTCGGCAATGAGCAGTTCTTC.

This chain uses TRBV28 with TRBJ2-5; 9 nucleotides line up with TRBD1. This CDR3 region has 16 residues. V lost 7 bases, J lost 4 bases, and 13 bases stayed unmatched. Germline loops: CDR1 MDHEN, CDR2 SYDVKM. The CDR3 DNA is TGTGCCAGCAACATCCGGGACAGGGTGGTCCCAGAGACCCAGTACTTC. Protein product: CASNIRDRVVPETQYF.

The V and J genes are TRBV9 and TRBJ2-1, with a weak D call TRBD1 (6 bases). Trimming took 2 bases from V and 7 from J, leaving 10 bases between them. Germline V CDR1 and CDR2: SGDLS, YYNGEE. The CDR3 is made up of 13 amino acids. DNA of the CDR3: TGTGCCAGCAGCGTGGCCCAGGGGAATGAGCAGTTCTTC. Amino acids: CASSVAQGNEQFF.

This clonotype was detected once. The genes are TRBV5-6 and TRBJ1-5; D remains ambiguous. CDR3 length equals 16 residues. CDR1 and CDR2 (germline): SGHDT, YYEEEE. V was cut by 2 bases and J by 0 bases, with 12 bases left in between. The CDR3 nucleotides read TGTGCCAGCAGCTTTTGGGCAGGTTATAGCAATCAGCCCCAGCATTTT. The encoded protein is CASSFWAGYSNQPQHF.

The CDR3 DNA is TGTGCCATCGGAAGGGGGACTGAAGCTTTCTTT. Translated, it gives CAIGRGTEAFF. The chain joins TRBV27 to TRBJ1-1; the D gene is possibly TRBD1 (6 bases). The germline gives CDR1 MNHEY, CDR2 SMNVEV (reference sequence). The CDR3 has 11 amino acids. Trimming pared 10 bases from V and 5 bases from J, leaving 11 bases between.

Written as DNA, the CDR3 is TGTGCCAGCAGTGAAGAGGGGGTGAACACTGAAGCTTTCTTT. Protein: CASSEEGVNTEAFF. The chain combines TRBV25-1 with TRBJ1-1; the D gene is possibly TRBD1 (6 bases). The V gene lost 2 bases and the J gene lost 0 bases, with 7 bases spanning the gap. This CDR3 region has 14 residues. Germline V gene lookup returns CDR1 MGHDK and CDR2 SYGVNS.

This sequence joins TRBV7-6 and TRBJ2-2; 12 bases are a match to TRBD2. V gave up 6 bases and J gave up 5 bases; unmatched junction bases: 19. CDR1 and CDR2 (germline): SGHVS, FNYEAQ. CDR3 size: 20 residues. The DNA for the CDR3 is TGTGCCAGCAGGCCCGGGACTAGCGGGTCGGGTGCCCATATGACCGGGGAGCTGTTTTTT. It codes for CASRPGTSGSGAHMTGELFF.

This chain joins TRBV7-9 and TRBJ2-5; 9 bases line up with TRBD1. Germline V gives CDR1 SEHNR, CDR2 FQNEAQ (reference sequence). With V trimmed by 0 bases and J by 3 bases, 2 bases remained unmatched. The CDR3 sequence is 15 residues long. CDR3 nucleotides: TGTGCCAGCAGCTTAGCTTGGACAGGGGAAGAGACCCAGTACTTC. It codes for CASSLAWTGEETQYF. Full variable domain (missing parts from reference TRBV7-9 and TRBJ2-5): DTGVSQNPRHKITKRGQNVTFRCDPISEHNRLYWYRQTLGQGPEFLTYFQNEAQLEKSRLLSDRFSAERPKGSFSTLEIQRTEQGDSAMYLCASSLAWTGEETQYFGPGTRLLVL.

The chain is built from TRBV27 and TRBJ1-3; possible D gene TRBD1, 6 bases. CDR3 length equals 17 residues. Germline assignment: CDR1 MNHEY and CDR2 SMNVEV (reference sequence). Trimming pared 3 bases from V and 3 bases from J, leaving 18 bases between. This CDR3 is CASSLSREDRFGNTIYF. The CDR3 nucleotides are TGTGCCAGCAGTTTGAGCCGCGAAGACAGGTTTGGAAACACCATATATTTT.

This sequence joins TRBV19 and TRBJ2-7; 7 bases agree with TRBD1. V trimming: 11 bases; J trimming: 2 bases; junction bases outside the gene matches: 12. The CDR3 runs 14 residues. The germline V gene encodes CDR1 LNHDA and CDR2 SQIVND (reference sequence). The CDR3 here is CAQAPRQGPYEQYF. CDR3 in DNA: TGTGCCCAAGCCCCCCGACAGGGACCCTACGAGCAGTACTTC.